This T cell receptor (beta chain) is from a study of CD8+ T cells in alopecia areata. RNA extraction and reverse transcription yielded cDNA as sequencing template. Assay: immunoSEQ multiplex PCR; the TCRdb copy retains only in-frame clones and omits some. Among about 130,000 clones listed, 45% to 60% were seen once. This CDR3 is 15 amino acids long. Deletions cut 4 bases from V and 0 bases from J, with 8 bases between. The germline V gene encodes CDR1 SGHRS and CDR2 YFSETQ. The treatment here: oral pan-JAK inhibitor, 5-10 mg twice daily. The sample consisted of CD8+ T cells sorted from blood, taken at week 4, from a patient treated with tofacitinib. This receptor was identified in a human donor with alopecia areata. This rearrangement joins TRBV5-1 to TRBJ2-6; no clear D. CDR3 protein: CASSPTDSGANVLTF. DNA of the CDR3: TGCGCCAGCAGCCCCACGGACTCTGGGGCCAACGTCCTGACTTTC.